The clone carrying this TCR beta chain came up many times. Its antigen is not identified. The data were taken from a study of T cells in Graves' hyperthyroidism and ophthalmopathy. Looking at the study overall: Any treatment followed the collection of peripheral blood at initial diagnosis. Study-wide findings and caveats: Most clonotypes expanded in thyroid above 0.001 were likewise present in blood. The model anticipated ophthalmopathy a median approximately 6.5 months pre-onset.

RNA transcripts gave rise to amplified TCR beta CDR3 regions. The primer set for the first-round RT-PCR of the TCR CDR3 was HTBI. From the multiplex PCR reads, TCRdb called clonotypes with MiXCR, one entry per CDR3 protein. The table has a few hundred thousand distinct CDR3 sequences, 21% seen once; the top ten hold around 45%. There are 15 residues in the CDR3. Unmatched junction bases numbered 5, after V lost 4 bases and J lost 0 bases. Germline V CDR1 and CDR2: WSHSY, SAAADI. This clonotype was sampled from a woman aged 45-65 years with Graves' hyperthyroidism. The V and J genes are TRBV10-2 and TRBJ2-7, with 8 bases that match TRBD2. Sequencing was carried out using blood. CDR3 nucleotide sequence: TGCGCCAGCAGTGGAGGCGGGAGGCGCTCCTACGAGCAGTACTTC. It specifies CASSGGGRRSYEQYF.